The next 10 T cell receptor beta chains were all read from a single sample in a study of cytomegalovirus exposure and HLA in healthy donors. Assay: immunoSEQ multiplex PCR; the TCRdb copy retains only in-frame clones and omits some. The repertoire has 60,000 to 70,000 clones, roughly 91% of them found once; the top ten carry 1.7%. Sequences were obtained from PBMCs. Every receptor here comes from a woman aged 18-29 years in good health and CMV-seronegative.

The chain has TRBV27 and TRBJ1-6, with D unclear. Germline V CDR1 and CDR2: MNHEY, SMNVEV (reference sequence). Trimming took off 5 bases at V and 4 bases at J, with 3 bases between the two ends. This CDR3 contains 12 residues. The CDR3 here is CASSPYNSPLHF. The DNA for the CDR3 is TGTGCCAGCAGTCCTTATAATTCACCCCTCCACTTT.

In its sample, this clone was seen a few times. V gene TRBV5-1 combines with J gene TRBJ2-7; 7 nucleotides agree with TRBD2. The trim removed 7 bases at V and 5 bases at J, leaving 9 bases unmatched. The CDR3 totals 13 residues. CDR1 is SGHRS and CDR2 is YFSETQ in the germline V gene. CDR3 DNA sequence: TGCGCCAGCTCGCGACTAGCCGACGACGAGCAGTACTTC. Translating it yields CASSRLADDEQYF.

The chain employs TRBV15 and TRBJ2-7; possibly TRBD1 for D (6 bases). This CDR3 is built from 14 residues. Germline CDR1 reads LNHNV; CDR2 reads YYDKDF (reference sequence). V was cut by 1 base and J by 1 base, with 8 bases left in between. This CDR3 reads CATSRVRGSYEQYF. The CDR3 DNA follows: TGTGCCACCAGCAGAGTCAGGGGATCCTACGAGCAGTACTTC. Using reference TRBV15 and TRBJ2-7 for the parts outside the CDR3, the full variable domain is DAMVIQNPRYQVTQFGKPVTLSCSQTLNHNVMYWYQQKSSQAPKLLFHYYDKDFNNEADTPDNFQSRRPNTSFCFLDIRSPGLGDTAMYLCATSRVRGSYEQYFGPGTRLTVT.

The V gene is TRBV4-3, the J gene TRBJ2-1; 8 bases are shared with TRBD1. Germline assignment: CDR1 LGHNA and CDR2 YSLEER. The CDR3 loop spans 16 amino acids. V trimming: 0 bases; J trimming: 12 bases; junction bases outside the gene matches: 13. CDR3 in DNA: TGCGCCAGCAGCCAAGATTGGGGACAGGTCACTGGGGGGCAGTTCTTC. Its translation is CASSQDWGQVTGGQFF.

The chain is built from TRBV28 and TRBJ2-5; possibly TRBD1 for D (6 bases). The CDR3 consists of 13 residues. From germline, CDR1 is MDHEN and CDR2 SYDVKM. V lost 7 bases and J lost 5, with 14 bases in between. CDR3 in DNA: TGTGCCAGCAATCATGGGACACCGGAGACCCAGTACTTC. Translation gives CASNHGTPETQYF. The full variable domain, with the rest looked up from reference TRBV28 and TRBJ2-5, is DVKVTQSSRYLVKRTGEKVFLECVQDMDHENMFWYRQDPGLGLRLIYFSYDVKMKEKGDIPEGYSVSREKKERFSLILESASTNQTSMYLCASNHGTPETQYFGPGTRLLVL.

This clone was detected only a few times. The rearrangement uses TRBV7-9 and TRBJ2-7; no definite D call. Germline CDR1 reads SEHNR; CDR2 reads FQNEAQ (reference sequence). Trimming took 2 bases from V and 2 from J, leaving 10 bases between them. The CDR3 sequence is 14 residues long. CDR3 residues: CASSLIGTTYEQYF. CDR3 bases: TGTGCCAGCAGCTTAATTGGCACCACCTACGAGCAGTACTTC.

The chain carries TRBV29-1 and TRBJ2-7; D is possibly TRBD2 (5 bases). Between the trimmed V and J ends, which lost 7 bases and 2 bases, there was a span of 12 bases. The CDR3 length is 12 residues. CDR1 is SQVTM, CDR2 ANQGSEA, per germline. The CDR3: CSARAATYEQYF. DNA of the CDR3: TGCAGCGCAAGAGCGGCAACCTACGAGCAGTACTTC.

The rearrangement links TRBV5-1 to TRBJ1-2; the D gene is possibly TRBD1 (6 bases). Per the germline V gene, CDR1 is SGHRS and CDR2 is YFSETQ. This CDR3 is built from 13 residues. V was trimmed by 2 bases and J by 7 bases, leaving 12 bases between them. The CDR3 loop reads CASSLPGAGGYTF. The CDR3 region has the DNA TGCGCCAGCAGCTTACCAGGGGCTGGTGGCTACACCTTC.

The chain is built from TRBV9 and TRBJ2-5, with 8 bases identical to TRBD2. CDR1 SGDLS and CDR2 YYNGEE come from the germline V gene. J was trimmed by 3 bases and V by 0 bases; bases with no gene match: 7. The length of the CDR3 is 16 residues. CDR3 loop: CASSVGQGAGEETQYF. The CDR3 DNA sequence: TGTGCCAGCAGCGTAGGGCAAGGAGCGGGGGAAGAGACCCAGTACTTC.

This sequence joins TRBV7-2 and TRBJ2-1, with 12 nucleotides matching TRBD2. With 6 bases clipped from V and 4 bases from J, the junction kept 1 base outside the gene matches. The CDR3 contains 14 residues. Germline-derived CDR1 and CDR2 are SGHTA and FQGNSA. The CDR3 DNA is TGTGCCAGCAGGACTAGCGGGGGATACAATGAGCAGTTCTTC. Translating it yields CASRTSGGYNEQFF.